Listed below are T cell receptor beta chains from one sample, sequenced in a study of cytomegalovirus exposure and HLA in healthy donors. Profiling relied on immunoSEQ multiplex PCR, and the TCRdb table lists in-frame clones only, not all of them. The sample yields around 100,000 clones, around 76% seen once. Sequencing input: PBMCs. These receptors were taken from a woman aged 18-29 years in good health and CMV-seropositive. The CDR3 runs from the conserved cysteine through the conserved F or W. A D gene is named only where the DNA matches it firmly. Size is omitted from some rows. Given values are once, few, many or a class for expanded clones.

NA	TRBJ1-2	TRBV7-9	NA	CASSLLQSLTNYGYTF	TGTGCCAGCAGCTTACTCCAGTCGCTCACCAACTATGGCTACACCTTC
NA	TRBJ2-3	TRBV9	NA	CASSVGHTSTDTQYF	TGTGCCAGCAGCGTAGGACACACTAGCACAGATACGCAGTATTTT
NA	TRBJ2-5	TRBV10-1	NA	CASSDDGGLTSGETQYF	TGCGCCAGCAGTGACGACGGCGGACTCACGTCCGGGGAGACCCAGTACTTC
NA	TRBJ2-7	TRBV7-8	TRBD1	CASSARPQGAKVYEQYF	TGTGCCAGCAGCGCAAGACCCCAGGGGGCGAAGGTCTACGAGCAGTACTTC
once	TRBJ2-7	TRBV7-9	TRBD1	CASSKLDRVEQYF	TGTGCCAGCAGCAAACTAGACAGGGTCGAGCAGTACTTC
NA	TRBJ1-4	TRBV5-8	TRBD1	CASTRDREGEKLFF	TGTGCCAGCACCAGGGACAGGGAAGGTGAAAAACTGTTTTTT
NA	TRBJ2-5	TRBV7-8	NA	CASSLADYQETQYF	TGTGCCAGCAGCTTAGCGGACTACCAAGAGACCCAGTACTTC
NA	TRBJ1-2	TRBV7-3	NA	CASSLSGGSYGYTF	TGTGCCAGCAGCTTATCTGGAGGAAGCTATGGCTACACCTTC
once	TRBJ1-1	TRBV5-1	NA	CASRPSGVALSTEAFF	TGCGCCAGCAGACCCTCAGGGGTTGCATTGAGTACTGAAGCTTTCTTT
NA	TRBJ2-3	TRBV5-8	TRBD1	CASSLKDRVASEYF	TGTGCCAGCAGCTTAAAGGACAGGGTCGCGTCTGAGTATTTT
NA	TRBJ1-6	TRBV7-8	NA	CASSLVAGAWSPLHF	TGTGCCAGCAGCTTAGTAGCAGGGGCATGGTCACCCCTCCACTTT
few	TRBJ2-7	TRBV27	NA	CASSSCPLCSYEQYF	TGTGCCAGCAGTTCTTGCCCGCTGTGCAGCTACGAGCAGTACTTC
NA	TRBJ1-5	TRBV2	NA	CASSSSAPRDQPQHF	TGTGCCAGCAGTTCTTCCGCCCCACGGGATCAGCCCCAGCATTTT
NA	TRBJ2-3	TRBV5-1	TRBD2	CATRLVAGDADTQYF	TGCGCCACCCGCCTTGTCGCGGGAGATGCAGATACGCAGTATTTT
NA	TRBJ2-1	TRBV30	TRBD2	CAWSVPHRTSGGNEQFF	TGTGCCTGGAGTGTACCCCACCGGACTAGCGGGGGGAATGAGCAGTTCTTC
few	TRBJ1-5	TRBV19	TRBD1	CASNDRENQPQHF	TGTGCCAGTAACGACAGGGAAAATCAGCCCCAGCATTTT
NA	TRBJ1-1	TRBV19	NA	CASSMIGQMNTEAFF	TGTGCCAGTAGTATGATCGGACAGATGAACACTGAAGCTTTCTTT
NA	TRBJ1-5	TRBV6-5	NA	CASSLGLYSNQPQHF	TGTGCCAGCAGTTTGGGACTATATAGCAATCAGCCCCAGCATTTT
NA	TRBJ1-3	TRBV11-2	NA	CASSLVGNGNTIYF	TGTGCCAGCAGCTTAGTCGGGAACGGAAACACCATATATTTT
NA	TRBJ1-2	TRBV28	TRBD1	CASNQGVANYGYTF	TGTGCCAGCAACCAGGGGGTAGCTAACTATGGCTACACCTTC
NA	TRBJ2-5	TRBV9	NA	CASSVGGGRLSETQYF	TGTGCCAGCAGCGTAGGGGGGGGGCGGTTATCAGAGACCCAGTACTTC
NA	TRBJ2-4	TRBV19	TRBD2	CASSIQRGIKNIQYF	TGTGCCAGTAGTATACAGCGGGGTATAAAAAACATTCAGTACTTC
NA	TRBJ1-3	TRBV7-6	NA	CASSLGAVSGNTIYF	TGTGCCAGCAGCTTAGGGGCAGTCTCTGGAAACACCATATATTTT
NA	TRBJ2-3	TRBV30	NA	CAWSVLPDTQYF	TGTGCCTGGAGTGTACTACCAGATACGCAGTATTTT
NA	TRBJ2-1	TRBV14	NA	CASSQVPRVQFF	TGTGCCAGCAGCCAAGTACCGAGGGTGCAGTTCTTC
NA	TRBJ2-2	TRBV5-8	NA	CASSLDSPNTGELFF	TGTGCCAGCAGCCTGGACAGTCCGAACACCGGGGAGCTGTTTTTT
NA	TRBJ2-5	TRBV20-1	NA	CSASSTGTQYF	TGCAGTGCTAGTTCAACGGGGACCCAGTACTTC
NA	TRBJ2-1	TRBV5-1	NA	CASSPAGLAFGPNEQFF	TGCGCCAGCAGCCCGGCGGGGTTAGCGTTTGGCCCCAATGAGCAGTTCTTC
medium-sized	TRBJ1-1	TRBV19	NA	CASSIIGGRAITEAFF	TGTGCCAGTAGTATAATAGGTGGCAGGGCGATCACTGAAGCTTTCTTT
NA	TRBJ2-5	TRBV19	TRBD2	CASSLLAGGPETQYF	TGTGCCAGTAGTTTACTAGCGGGGGGGCCAGAGACCCAGTACTTC
NA	TRBJ2-7	TRBV11-2	NA	CASTQVGMAGAYGEQYF	TGTGCCAGCACCCAAGTGGGGATGGCGGGGGCATATGGGGAGCAGTACTTC
NA	TRBJ2-7	TRBV25-1	NA	CASSLGDEQYF	TGTGCCAGCAGCCTCGGGGACGAGCAGTACTTC
NA	TRBJ2-7	TRBV5-1	NA	CASSLDGSSYEQYF	TGCGCCAGCAGCTTGGACGGGAGCTCCTACGAGCAGTACTTC
NA	TRBJ1-5	TRBV5-1	NA	CASSLGGDQPQHF	TGCGCCAGCAGCCTAGGGGGAGATCAGCCCCAGCATTTT
NA	TRBJ2-1	TRBV4-1	NA	CASGSGSHNEQFF	TGCGCCAGCGGATCGGGATCTCACAATGAGCAGTTCTTC
NA	TRBJ1-2	TRBV14	NA	CASSQDRRQGFANYGYTF	TGTGCCAGCAGCCAAGATAGACGTCAGGGATTTGCTAACTATGGCTACACCTTC
NA	TRBJ1-1	TRBV27	NA	CASSLPGAEAFF	TGTGCCAGCAGTTTACCGGGGGCTGAAGCTTTCTTT